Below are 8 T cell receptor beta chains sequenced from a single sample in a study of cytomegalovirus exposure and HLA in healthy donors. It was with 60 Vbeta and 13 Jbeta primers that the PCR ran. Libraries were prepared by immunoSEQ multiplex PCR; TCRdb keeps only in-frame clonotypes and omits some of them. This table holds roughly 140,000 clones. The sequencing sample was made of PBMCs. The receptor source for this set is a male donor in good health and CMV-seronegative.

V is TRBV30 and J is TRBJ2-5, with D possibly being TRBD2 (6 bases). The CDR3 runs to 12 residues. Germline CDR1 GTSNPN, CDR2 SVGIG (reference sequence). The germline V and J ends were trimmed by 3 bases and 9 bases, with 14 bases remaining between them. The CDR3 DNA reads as TGTGCCTGGAGGGGAGGTGTCAGGGCCCAGTACTTC. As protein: CAWRGGVRAQYF.

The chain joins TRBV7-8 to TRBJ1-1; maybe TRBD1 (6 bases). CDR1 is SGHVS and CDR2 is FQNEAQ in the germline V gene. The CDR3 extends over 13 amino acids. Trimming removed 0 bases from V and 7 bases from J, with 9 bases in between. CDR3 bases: TGTGCCAGCAGCTTAGCTGGGGGCAATGAAGCTTTCTTT. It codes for CASSLAGGNEAFF.

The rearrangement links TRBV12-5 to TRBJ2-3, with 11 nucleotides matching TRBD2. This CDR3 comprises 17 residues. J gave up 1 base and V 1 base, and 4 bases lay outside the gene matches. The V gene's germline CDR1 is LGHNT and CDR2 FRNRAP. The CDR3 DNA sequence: TGTGCTAGTGGTTTGGGAATTAGCGGGAGGGGCACAGATACGCAGTATTTT. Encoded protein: CASGLGISGRGTDTQYF.

The CDR3 is CASTDPEEKQFF. The CDR3 coding sequence is TGTGCCAGCACCGATCCCGAGGAGAAGCAGTTCTTC. The chain has TRBV27 and TRBJ2-1; D call uncertain. The germline V gene encodes CDR1 MNHEY and CDR2 SMNVEV (reference sequence). V shed 7 bases and J shed 11 bases, with 15 bases lying between them. The CDR3 spans 12 residues.

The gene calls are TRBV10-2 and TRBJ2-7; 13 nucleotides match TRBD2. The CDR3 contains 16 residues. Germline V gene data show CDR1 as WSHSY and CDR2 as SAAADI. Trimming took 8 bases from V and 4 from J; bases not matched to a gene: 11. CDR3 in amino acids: CASLGLAGDISYEQYF. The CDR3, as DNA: TGCGCCAGCCTCGGACTAGCGGGAGATATTAGTTACGAGCAGTACTTC.

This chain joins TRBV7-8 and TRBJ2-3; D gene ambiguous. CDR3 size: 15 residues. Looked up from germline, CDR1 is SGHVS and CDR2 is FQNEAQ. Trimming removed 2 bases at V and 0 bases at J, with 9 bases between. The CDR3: CASSLWQTSTDTQYF. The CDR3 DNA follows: TGTGCCAGCAGCTTATGGCAGACTAGCACAGATACGCAGTATTTT.

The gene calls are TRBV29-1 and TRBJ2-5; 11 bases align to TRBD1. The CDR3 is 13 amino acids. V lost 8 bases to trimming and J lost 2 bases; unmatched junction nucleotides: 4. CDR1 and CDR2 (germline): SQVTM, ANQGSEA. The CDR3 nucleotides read TGCAGCCTGGACAGGGGGCTGCAAGAGACCCAGTACTTC. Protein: CSLDRGLQETQYF.

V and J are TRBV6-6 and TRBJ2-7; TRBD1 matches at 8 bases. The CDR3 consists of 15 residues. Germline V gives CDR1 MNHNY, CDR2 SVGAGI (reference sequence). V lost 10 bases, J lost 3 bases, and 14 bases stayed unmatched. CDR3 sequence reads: CATGKDRGFGYEQYF. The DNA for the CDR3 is TGTGCCACCGGTAAAGACAGGGGCTTTGGCTACGAGCAGTACTTC.